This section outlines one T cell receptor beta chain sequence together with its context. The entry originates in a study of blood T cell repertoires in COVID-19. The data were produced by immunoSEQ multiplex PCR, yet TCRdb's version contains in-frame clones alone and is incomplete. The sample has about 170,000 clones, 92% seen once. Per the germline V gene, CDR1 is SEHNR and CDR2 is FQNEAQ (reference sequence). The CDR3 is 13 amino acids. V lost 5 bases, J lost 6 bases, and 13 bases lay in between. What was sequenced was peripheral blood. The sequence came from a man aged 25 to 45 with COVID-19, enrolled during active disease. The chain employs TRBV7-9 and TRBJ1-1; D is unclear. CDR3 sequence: CASSDGIEAEAFF. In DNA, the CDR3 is TGTGCCAGCAGCGACGGGATCGAGGCTGAAGCTTTCTTT.